The rows below give T cell receptor beta chains drawn from one sample of a study of blood T cell repertoires in COVID-19. This table comes from immunoSEQ multiplex PCR, and its TCRdb copy is limited to in-frame clones, with some not included. The table includes around 230,000 clones, around 85% detected once. Material for sequencing was PBMCs or T cells enriched from blood (not recorded which). The receptors shown here come from a woman aged 40 to 50 with acute COVID-19. Both conserved end residues are part of each CDR3. The D gene is left open where the match is weak. Clone size is stated in some rows and not others, as once, few, many or a class when expanded.

TRBV10-2	once	TRBJ1-2	-	TGCGCCAGCGCCGGAGCCAACTATGGCTACACCTTC	CASAGANYGYTF
TRBV7-6	-	TRBJ1-1	-	TGTGCCAGCAGCCAGACAGGTTCCACTGAAGCTTTCTTT	CASSQTGSTEAFF
TRBV4-1	-	TRBJ2-7	-	TGCGCCAGCAGCCAAGTCGGCGGTGTCCACGAGCAGTACTTC	CASSQVGGVHEQYF
TRBV3-1/TRBV3-2	-	TRBJ1-2	-	TGTGCCAGCAGCCCAGGGAGGCCCTATGGCTACACCTTC	CASSPGRPYGYTF
TRBV30	-	TRBJ1-2	TRBD1	TGTGCCTGGAGTGGGGACAGGGTCTATGGCTACACCTTC	CAWSGDRVYGYTF
TRBV24-1	-	TRBJ2-1	TRBD2	TGTGCCACCAGTGATGGACTAGCGGGAGATAATGAGCAGTTCTTC	CATSDGLAGDNEQFF
TRBV5-1	-	TRBJ1-4	TRBD1	TGCGCCAGCAGCGGAGGACAGGGCGGTCTTGAAAAACTGTTTTTT	CASSGGQGGLEKLFF
TRBV7-8	-	TRBJ2-7	-	TGTGCCAGCAGCTTATCCCTAAAATTCGACGGAGCTGCGGACTACGAGCAGTACTTC	CASSLSLKFDGAADYEQYF
TRBV18	-	TRBJ2-1	TRBD2	TGTGCCAGCTCACTGTTAGCGGGAGAAAGGTTTGAACAGTTCTTC	CASSLLAGERFEQFF
TRBV10-1	-	TRBJ1-2	TRBD1	TGCGCCAGCAGCCCTGACAGGGACCGTGGCTACACCTTC	CASSPDRDRGYTF
TRBV19	-	TRBJ2-1	TRBD2	TGTGCCAGTAGTATCGGCTCTAGCGGATATCGTGAGCAGTTCTTC	CASSIGSSGYREQFF
TRBV29-1	-	TRBJ1-2	-	TGCAGCGTTGAGACGGGAGGGGATACTAATGGCTACACCTTC	CSVETGGDTNGYTF
TRBV19	-	TRBJ2-7	TRBD1	TGTGCCAGTAGTATCGACTCCGGGACAGGGGGCAGCGAGCAGTACTTC	CASSIDSGTGGSEQYF
TRBV19	-	TRBJ2-3	TRBD2	TGTGCCAGTAGTATTCGGCTAGCGGAAGGCACAGATACGCAGTATTTT	CASSIRLAEGTDTQYF
TRBV6-1	-	TRBJ2-7	TRBD2	TGTGCCAGCAGTGAAGGGGCGGGAGGCGTGTACGAGCAGTACTTC	CASSEGAGGVYEQYF
TRBV7-3	-	TRBJ2-2	-	TGTGCCAGCAGCTTAGCCCCCGGTGGACAGAACACCGGGGAGCTGTTTTTT	CASSLAPGGQNTGELFF
TRBV7-8	-	TRBJ2-2	TRBD1	TGTGCCAGCAGCTTAGTAACGGGACAGGGGTACACCGGGGAGCTGTTTTTT	CASSLVTGQGYTGELFF
TRBV3-1/TRBV3-2	-	TRBJ1-2	TRBD1	TGTGCCAGCAGCCAAGATCAGGGGGCAACTTCTGGTGGCTACACCTTC	CASSQDQGATSGGYTF
TRBV29-1	-	TRBJ2-1	TRBD1	TGCAGCGTGAGACAGGGAACGGGCGAGCAGTTCTTC	CSVRQGTGEQFF
TRBV19	-	TRBJ2-3	TRBD2	TGTGCCAGTAGTACTTCGGAAACTAGCGGGGCTGTGTATTTT	CASSTSETSGAVYF
TRBV6-1	-	TRBJ2-1	-	TGTGCCAGCAGTGACCAGATTTACAATGAGCAGTTCTTC	CASSDQIYNEQFF
TRBV27	-	TRBJ2-7	-	TGTGCCAGCAGTTTACGAGAGACAGTCGCCTACGAGCAGTACTTC	CASSLRETVAYEQYF
TRBV30	-	TRBJ2-1	-	TGTGCCTGGAGTATGGCGACCCAGGGCCTTATCGCGGTCTTC	CAWSMATQGLIAVF
TRBV24-1	-	TRBJ2-7	-	TGTGCCACCAGTGGTCACCGCCGGGACTTCATCCTCCCTGCCTACGAGCAGTACTTC	CATSGHRRDFILPAYEQYF
TRBV9	-	TRBJ2-7	TRBD2	TGTGCCAGCAGCGTAGGTCCTAGCGGAGCCTACGAGCAGTACTTC	CASSVGPSGAYEQYF
TRBV5-5	-	TRBJ2-7	TRBD1	TGTGCCAGCAGCAATGGGGACAGCTCCTACGAGCAGTACTTC	CASSNGDSSYEQYF
TRBV7-7	-	TRBJ2-1	TRBD1	TGTGCTAGCAGCTTTGGGGACAGGGGGTTGGATGAGCAGTTCTTC	CASSFGDRGLDEQFF
TRBV5-1	-	TRBJ2-7	TRBD1	TGCGCCAGCAGCTTAAATCCCGGACAGGGAGGCGACGAGCAGTACTTC	CASSLNPGQGGDEQYF
TRBV9	-	TRBJ2-1	-	TGTGCCAGCAGCGTATCGGGACAAACGTACAATGAGCAGTTCTTC	CASSVSGQTYNEQFF
TRBV6-5	-	TRBJ1-2	-	TGTGCCAGCAGTTACTCTCGTTCAGTTGATGGCTACACCTTC	CASSYSRSVDGYTF
TRBV14	-	TRBJ1-2	-	TGTGCCAGCAGCCAAGGAGGCCGGGACTATGGCTACACCTTC	CASSQGGRDYGYTF
TRBV9	-	TRBJ2-1	-	TGTGCCAGCAGCAGAACGGGAAGCACCTACAATGAGCAGTTCTTC	CASSRTGSTYNEQFF
TRBV7-3	once	TRBJ2-2	TRBD2	TGTGCCAGCAGCTTACTCGTGGAAGCGGGAGGGACCGGGGAGCTGTTTTTT	CASSLLVEAGGTGELFF
TRBV9	once	TRBJ2-1	-	TGTGCCAGCAGCGTAGGAGGGACAACTTACAATGAGCAGTTCTTC	CASSVGGTTYNEQFF
TRBV5-8	-	TRBJ2-1	TRBD2	TGTGCCAGCAGCTCGACTAGCGGGAGCTCCTACAATGAGCAGTTCTTC	CASSSTSGSSYNEQFF
TRBV28	-	TRBJ1-5	TRBD1	TGTGCCAGCAGCCAGGTGGACAGGGTACATCAGCCCCAGCATTTT	CASSQVDRVHQPQHF
TRBV7-2	-	TRBJ2-1	TRBD2	TGTGCCAGCAGTCTAGCGGGAGTCAATGAGCAGTTCTTC	CASSLAGVNEQFF
TRBV28	-	TRBJ2-7	TRBD1	TGTGCCAGCAGTAACCCCCGACAGGGGGACCAAGAGCAGTACTTC	CASSNPRQGDQEQYF
TRBV27	-	TRBJ2-7	-	TGTGCCAGCAGAGCTCTCGGGTTCTACGAGCAGTACTTC	CASRALGFYEQYF
TRBV7-9	once	TRBJ2-1	-	TGTGCCAGCAGCCCCAGAGGGAACAATGAGCAGTTCTTC	CASSPRGNNEQFF
TRBV19	-	TRBJ1-2	-	TGTGCCAGTAGTACGAGCCACAGTGGTAACTATGGCTACACCTTC	CASSTSHSGNYGYTF
TRBV6-5	-	TRBJ1-2	TRBD1	TGTGCCAGCAGCCGTACAGGGGAACCTTATGGCTACACCTTC	CASSRTGEPYGYTF
TRBV10-3	-	TRBJ1-3	TRBD1	TGTGCCATTAGGGGACAGGCTGGCGGAAACACCATATATTTT	CAIRGQAGGNTIYF
TRBV18	-	TRBJ2-7	TRBD1	TGTGCCAGCTCACTTGGACAGGGGGCGGACGAGCAGTACTTC	CASSLGQGADEQYF
TRBV10-3	-	TRBJ2-7	TRBD2	TGTGCCATCACCCCAGGGGGGACTAGCGGCTACGAGCAGTACTTC	CAITPGGTSGYEQYF
TRBV7-8	few	TRBJ2-3	TRBD1	TGTGCCAGCAGCTTAGTGACCGGGACAGATACAGATACGCAGTATTTT	CASSLVTGTDTDTQYF
TRBV3-1/TRBV3-2	-	TRBJ1-2	TRBD1	TGTGCCAGCAGACACACAGGGGGGTATGGCTACACCTTC	CASRHTGGYGYTF
TRBV19	-	TRBJ2-7	TRBD2	TGTGCCAGTAGTCGGGGGGTTGGGAGGTCCTACGAGCAGTACTTC	CASSRGVGRSYEQYF
TRBV18	-	TRBJ2-3	TRBD2	TGTGCCAGCTCACGGACCGGGACTAGCGATACAGATACGCAGTATTTT	CASSRTGTSDTDTQYF
TRBV5-5	-	TRBJ2-7	TRBD1	TGTGCCAGCAGCCCGGCCGGGACAGGCGTCTACGAGCAGTACTTC	CASSPAGTGVYEQYF
TRBV5-1	-	TRBJ1-1	-	TGCGCCAGCAGCCTTGCAGGGAACACTGAAGCTTTCTTT	CASSLAGNTEAFF
TRBV30	once	TRBJ2-1	TRBD2	TGTGCCTGGGGGGGGGAGCGGGATTACAATGAGCAGTTCTTC	CAWGGERDYNEQFF
TRBV29-1	-	TRBJ1-2	TRBD1	TGCAGCGCGAGACAGGGGGCGGACTATGGCTACACCTTC	CSARQGADYGYTF
TRBV5-1	-	TRBJ1-4	TRBD1	TGCGCCAGCAGCTTGGGGACAGGGGAAAAACTGTTTTTT	CASSLGTGEKLFF
TRBV3-1/TRBV3-2	-	TRBJ1-4	-	TGTGCCAGCAGCCAAAACCATCTACCGGGGGAAAAACTGTTTTTT	CASSQNHLPGEKLFF